The T cell receptor (beta chain) described here comes from a study of blood T cell repertoires in COVID-19 (dated by TCRdb to between 2020 and 2021). About the investigation overall: Collaborator samples came from the United States, Italy and Spain and covered acute and convalescent phases of COVID-19. The prospective study material was composed of cDNA or gDNA derived from T cells, B-cell-depleted T cells, or PBMCs. Subjects who had been exposed to COVID-19, were actively infected with it, or had recovered from it provided the deeply sampled blood TCRbeta repertoires that made up the dataset. The repertoires were made available in a free public database intended to serve as a resource for research on the immune response to SARS-CoV-2. Samples were obtained from the ongoing ImmuneRACE study (first 160 participants) and from 950 to 1,500 subjects provided by 6 global collaborators. Nearly every sample came with metadata listing a de-identified subject ID, COVID-19 status, age in years and sex. Where available, HLA class I and class II types were obtained from metadata supplied by the sample provider rather than from assay-based typing. General study outcomes and caveats: How much clinical and demographic metadata was included differed by source and by participant, and the metadata was provided uncurated.

The CDR3 runs 15 amino acids, cysteine and phenylalanine included. Only CDR3 DNA is held: 45 bases, read in frame from base 1. V is shortened by 1 base, J by 4 bases, and the region joining them spans 10 bases. Per the germline V gene (reference sequence), LNHDA is the CDR1 and SQIVND is the CDR2. One collaborating source in Seattle enrolled patients while the patients were actively infected and followed the patients over time throughout the course of disease. Each collaborating institution followed its own protocols to collect whole blood in K2EDTA tubes. For TCRbeta analysis, collaborators shipped samples in one of three forms: frozen whole blood, isolated PBMCs, or DNA extracted from either of those sample types. In regard to this clone: Its antigen remains unidentified. No base-level quality is on record; no much larger clone is a single base apart.

The immunoSEQ Assay, a bias-controlled multiplex PCR, was used to amplify TCRbeta CDR3 regions from genomic DNA. Per the authors' processing: The number of nucleated cells in each sample was estimated from the amplification of reference gene primers within the assay. Sequence reads were collapsed and filtered to measure the absolute abundance of every unique TCRbeta CDR3 rearrangement. For each sample, productive Simpson clonality was calculated by taking the square root of Simpson's diversity index across productive rearrangements. TCRdb retrieved this table from immuneACCESS and kept in-frame rearrangements only. Not all clones are present; in checked studies, unresolved V genes account for under half, and no reason is known for the remainder. V, J and clone size are taken as reported in that table, and D and trimming were inferred from the DNA itself. In all, the sample holds 200,000 to 250,000 clones, and 80% to 90% of those were seen once. 2% to 3% of the sample goes to the ten largest clones.

This chain is built from TRBV19 and TRBJ2-2, with no confidently assigned D gene. The sequence was collected from a man aged 25 to 40 with COVID-19, enrolled during active disease. Sequenced material: peripheral blood. The CDR3 region reads CASSIVPGFTGELFF. The DNA is as follows: TGTGCCAGTAGTATAGTCCCAGGTTTCACCGGGGAGCTGTTTTTT.